One T cell receptor beta chain is described in this entry. Its cognate antigen is unknown. Conventional CD4 T cells were sorted as CD4+CD127+ cells. The ends were cut back, 4 bases at V and 6 bases at J, with 11 bases in the middle. Germline CDR1 is SGHTA and CDR2 is FQGTGA. The CDR3 has 13 residues. The protocol was immunoSEQ multiplex PCR, while the TCRdb copy is restricted to in-frame clones and leaves out a portion. The sample lists 20,000 to 30,000 clones, about 95% occurring once. This sample stems from a study of B cell selection in AIRE deficiency. Points from the study as a whole: Only TCRbeta was sequenced; around 39% of shared healthy Treg sequences appeared in Tconv. Shared Treg sequences had shorter CDR3s, biased toward rearrangements with few non-templated insertions.

The source is a human donor in good health. Sequenced input: CD4+CD127+ conventional T cells sorted from PBMCs. The chain recombines TRBV7-3 with TRBJ2-3; D ambiguous. The DNA of the CDR3 is TGTGCCAGCAGCTATTACCCCTCGGATACGCAGTATTTT. Its translation: CASSYYPSDTQYF.